The T cell receptor (beta chain) under discussion was sequenced for a study of Ad26.COV2.S vaccination and SARS-CoV-2 variants. Germline V gene lookup returns CDR1 DFQATT and CDR2 SNEGSKA (reference sequence). This CDR3 is built from 15 residues. V lost 3 bases and J lost 5; bases outside the gene matches: 10. Stated treatment: some 20 received Ad26.COV2.S at low or high dose, single or two shots; 5 received placebo; per-sample allocation not given. Sampling occurred on day 63 after the first vaccine or placebo injection. TCRdb's copy holds only in-frame clones and misses some; the assay was immunoSEQ multiplex PCR. The sample lists 300,000 to 350,000 clones, around nine tenths occurring once.

The sequence was obtained from a person between 18 and 65 years old who received the Ad26.COV2.S COVID-19 vaccine or a placebo. This specimen consisted of peripheral blood, obtained in a trial of Ad26.COV2.S vaccine versus placebo. The chain combines TRBV20-1 with TRBJ2-7; TRBD2 agrees at 10 bases. The CDR3 coding sequence is TGCAGTGCTAGTTCGAGCGGGAGGGTCTACGACGAGCAGTACTTC. Translated, it gives CSASSSGRVYDEQYF.